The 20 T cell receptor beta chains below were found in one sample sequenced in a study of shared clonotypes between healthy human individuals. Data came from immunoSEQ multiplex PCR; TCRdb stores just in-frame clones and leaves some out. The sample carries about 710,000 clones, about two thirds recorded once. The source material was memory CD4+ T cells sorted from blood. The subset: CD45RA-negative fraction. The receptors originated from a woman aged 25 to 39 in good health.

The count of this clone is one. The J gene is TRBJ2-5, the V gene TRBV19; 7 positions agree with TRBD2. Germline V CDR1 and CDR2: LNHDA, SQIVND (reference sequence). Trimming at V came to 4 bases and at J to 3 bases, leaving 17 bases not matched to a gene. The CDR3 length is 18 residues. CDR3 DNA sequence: TGTGCCAGTAGTAAATACAGTGGCCTGGCCGCGGGGGAAGAGACCCAGTACTTC. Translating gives CASSKYSGLAAGEETQYF.

The CDR3 nucleotides read TGTGCCAGCAGCCCCCGGCTAGCGGGATCCTACGAGCAGTACTTC. It specifies CASSPRLAGSYEQYF. The V gene is TRBV7-2, the J gene TRBJ2-7; 9 bases match TRBD2. This CDR3 has 15 residues. Germline CDR1 SGHTA, CDR2 FQGNSA. The ends lost 5 bases at V and 1 base at J; junction bases unmatched: 6.

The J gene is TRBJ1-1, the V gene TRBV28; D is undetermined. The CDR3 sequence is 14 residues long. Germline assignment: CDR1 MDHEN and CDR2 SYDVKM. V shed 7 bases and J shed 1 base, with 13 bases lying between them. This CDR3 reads CASTALGWNTEAFF. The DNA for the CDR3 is TGTGCCAGCACCGCCCTGGGTTGGAACACTGAAGCTTTCTTT.

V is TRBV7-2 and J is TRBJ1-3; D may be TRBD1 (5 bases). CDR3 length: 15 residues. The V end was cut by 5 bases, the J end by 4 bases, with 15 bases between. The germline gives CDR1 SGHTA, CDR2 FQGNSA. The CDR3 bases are TGTGCCAGCAGCCCCCAAGGGGCACTGGGAAACACCATATATTTT. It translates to CASSPQGALGNTIYF.

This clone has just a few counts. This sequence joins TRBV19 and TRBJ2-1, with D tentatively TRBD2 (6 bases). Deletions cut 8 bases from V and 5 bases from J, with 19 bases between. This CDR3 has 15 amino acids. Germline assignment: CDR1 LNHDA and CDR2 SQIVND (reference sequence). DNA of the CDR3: TGTGCCAGTCAACCTCCGGGACTTGTCAACAATGAGCAGTTCTTC. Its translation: CASQPPGLVNNEQFF.

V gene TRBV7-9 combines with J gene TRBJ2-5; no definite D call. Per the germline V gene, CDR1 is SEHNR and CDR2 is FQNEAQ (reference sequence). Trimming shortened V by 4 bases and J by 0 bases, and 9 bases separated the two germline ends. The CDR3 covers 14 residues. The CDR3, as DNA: TGTGCCAGCAGCTCCCAGAAGTACCAAGAGACCCAGTACTTC. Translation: CASSSQKYQETQYF. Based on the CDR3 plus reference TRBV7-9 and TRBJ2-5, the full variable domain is DTGVSQNPRHKITKRGQNVTFRCDPISEHNRLYWYRQTLGQGPEFLTYFQNEAQLEKSRLLSDRFSAERPKGSFSTLEIQRTEQGDSAMYLCASSSQKYQETQYFGPGTRLLVL.

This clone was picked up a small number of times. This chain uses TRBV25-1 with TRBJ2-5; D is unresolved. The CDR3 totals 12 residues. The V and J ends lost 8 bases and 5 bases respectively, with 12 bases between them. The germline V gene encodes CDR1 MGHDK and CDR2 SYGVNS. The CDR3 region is CASSGLKETQYF. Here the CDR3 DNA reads TGTGCCAGCTCCGGTTTAAAGGAGACCCAGTACTTC. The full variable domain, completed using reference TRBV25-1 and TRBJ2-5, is EADIYQTPRYLVIGTGKKITLECSQTMGHDKMYWYQQDPGMELHLIHYSYGVNSTEKGDLSSESTVSRIRTEHFPLTLESARPSHTSQYLCASSGLKETQYFGPGTRLLVL.

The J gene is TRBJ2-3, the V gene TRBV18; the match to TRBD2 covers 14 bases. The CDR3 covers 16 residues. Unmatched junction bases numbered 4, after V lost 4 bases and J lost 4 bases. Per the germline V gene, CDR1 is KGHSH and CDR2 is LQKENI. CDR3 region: CASSLGTSGSADTQYF. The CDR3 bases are TGTGCCAGCTCACTGGGGACTAGCGGGAGCGCAGATACGCAGTATTTT.

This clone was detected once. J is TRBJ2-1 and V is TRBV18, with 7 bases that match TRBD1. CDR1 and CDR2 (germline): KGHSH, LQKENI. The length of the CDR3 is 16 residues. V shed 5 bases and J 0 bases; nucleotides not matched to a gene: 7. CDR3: CASSSRQGGSYNEQFF. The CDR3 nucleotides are TGTGCCAGCTCAAGCAGACAGGGTGGCTCCTACAATGAGCAGTTCTTC.

The CDR3 sequence is CASSLGEGPAAREKLFF. The CDR3 nucleotides are TGTGCCAGCAGCTTAGGCGAAGGTCCCGCGGCGCGCGAAAAACTGTTTTTT. This chain joins TRBV11-1 and TRBJ1-4; the D is unclear. CDR1 is SGHAT and CDR2 is FQDESV in the germline V gene (reference sequence). This CDR3 comprises 17 residues. V was trimmed by 1 base and J by 8 bases, leaving 20 bases between them. Supplemented by reference TRBV11-1 and TRBJ1-4, the full variable domain reads EAEVAQSPRYKITEKSQAVAFWCDPISGHATLYWYRQILGQGPELLVQFQDESVVDDSQLPKDRFSAERLKGVDSTLKIQPAELGDSAMYLCASSLGEGPAAREKLFFGSGTQLSVL.

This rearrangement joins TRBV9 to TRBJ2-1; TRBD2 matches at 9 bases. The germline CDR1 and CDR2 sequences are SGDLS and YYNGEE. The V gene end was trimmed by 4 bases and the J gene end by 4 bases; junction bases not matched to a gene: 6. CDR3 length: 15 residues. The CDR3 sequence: CASSISGSGYNEQFF. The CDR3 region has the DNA TGTGCCAGCAGCATTAGCGGGAGTGGATACAATGAGCAGTTCTTC.

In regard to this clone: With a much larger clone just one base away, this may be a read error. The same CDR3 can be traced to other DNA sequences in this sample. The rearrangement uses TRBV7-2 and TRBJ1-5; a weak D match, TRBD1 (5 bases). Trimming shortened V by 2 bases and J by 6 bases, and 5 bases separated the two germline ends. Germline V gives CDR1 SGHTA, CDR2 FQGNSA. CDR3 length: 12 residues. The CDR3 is CASSLRGQPQHF. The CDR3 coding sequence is TGTGCCAGCAGCTTAAGGGGTCAGCCCCAGCATTTT.

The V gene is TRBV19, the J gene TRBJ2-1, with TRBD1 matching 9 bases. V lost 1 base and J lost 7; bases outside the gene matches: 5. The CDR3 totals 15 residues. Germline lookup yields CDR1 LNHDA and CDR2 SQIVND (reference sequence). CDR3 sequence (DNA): TGTGCCAGTAGTATAGCTACAGGGGGCCATAATGAGCAGTTCTTC. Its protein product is CASSIATGGHNEQFF.

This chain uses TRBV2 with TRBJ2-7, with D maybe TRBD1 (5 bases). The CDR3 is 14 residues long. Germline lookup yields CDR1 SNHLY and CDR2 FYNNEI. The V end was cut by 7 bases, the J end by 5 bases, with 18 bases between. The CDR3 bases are TGTGCCAGCAAATCAGGACACGTGTCGAACGAGCAGTACTTC. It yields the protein CASKSGHVSNEQYF.

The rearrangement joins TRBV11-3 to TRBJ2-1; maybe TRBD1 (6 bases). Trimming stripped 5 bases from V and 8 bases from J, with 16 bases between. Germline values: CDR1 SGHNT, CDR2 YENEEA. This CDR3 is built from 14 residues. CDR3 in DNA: TGTGCCAGCAGCGGGACACCCTTAGGGTATGAGCAGTTCTTC. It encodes CASSGTPLGYEQFF.

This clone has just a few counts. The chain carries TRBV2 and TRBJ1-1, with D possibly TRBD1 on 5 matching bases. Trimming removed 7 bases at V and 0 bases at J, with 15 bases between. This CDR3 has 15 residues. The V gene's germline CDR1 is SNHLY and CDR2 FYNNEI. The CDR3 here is CASIDRGGLNTEAFF. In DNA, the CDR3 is TGTGCCAGCATCGATAGGGGTGGGTTGAACACTGAAGCTTTCTTT.

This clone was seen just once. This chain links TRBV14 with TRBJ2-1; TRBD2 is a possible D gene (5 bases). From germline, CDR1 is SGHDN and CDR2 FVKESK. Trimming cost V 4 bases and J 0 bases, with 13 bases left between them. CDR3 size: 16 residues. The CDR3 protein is CASSLLTSSSYNEQFF. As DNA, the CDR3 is TGTGCCAGCAGCCTCCTAACTAGTAGCTCCTACAATGAGCAGTTCTTC.

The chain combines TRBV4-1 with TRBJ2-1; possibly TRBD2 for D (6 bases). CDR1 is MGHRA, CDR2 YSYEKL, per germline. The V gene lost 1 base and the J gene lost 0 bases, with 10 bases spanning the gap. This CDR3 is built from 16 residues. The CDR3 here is CASSQVPGVSYNEQFF. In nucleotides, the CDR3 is TGCGCCAGCAGCCAAGTTCCGGGAGTCTCCTACAATGAGCAGTTCTTC.

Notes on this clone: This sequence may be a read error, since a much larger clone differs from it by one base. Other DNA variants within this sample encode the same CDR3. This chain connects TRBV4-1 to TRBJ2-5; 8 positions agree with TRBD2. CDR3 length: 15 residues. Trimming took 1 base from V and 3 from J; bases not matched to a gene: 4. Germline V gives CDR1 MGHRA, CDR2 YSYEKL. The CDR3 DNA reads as TGCGCCAGCAGCCAAGGGCCGGGAGGGGAAGAGACCCAGTACTTC. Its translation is CASSQGPGGEETQYF.

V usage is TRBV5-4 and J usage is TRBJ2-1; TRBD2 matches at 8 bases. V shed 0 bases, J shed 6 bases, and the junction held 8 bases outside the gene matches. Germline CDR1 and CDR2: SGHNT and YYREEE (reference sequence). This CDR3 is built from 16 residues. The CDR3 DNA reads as TGTGCCAGCAGCTTGGCGACGCTAGCGGGTGTCAATGAGCAGTTCTTC. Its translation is CASSLATLAGVNEQFF.